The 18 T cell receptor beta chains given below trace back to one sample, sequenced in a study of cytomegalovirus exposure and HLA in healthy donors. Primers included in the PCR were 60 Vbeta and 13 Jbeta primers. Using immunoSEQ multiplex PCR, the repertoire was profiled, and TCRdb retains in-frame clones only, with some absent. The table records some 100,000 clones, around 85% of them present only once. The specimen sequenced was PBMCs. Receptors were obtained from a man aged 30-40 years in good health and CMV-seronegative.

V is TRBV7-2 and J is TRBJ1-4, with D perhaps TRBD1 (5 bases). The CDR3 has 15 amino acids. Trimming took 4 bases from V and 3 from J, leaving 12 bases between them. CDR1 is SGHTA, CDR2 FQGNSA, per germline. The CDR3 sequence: CASSSAGTSNEKLFF. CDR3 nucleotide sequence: TGTGCCAGCAGCTCGGCAGGGACTTCTAATGAAAAACTGTTTTTT.

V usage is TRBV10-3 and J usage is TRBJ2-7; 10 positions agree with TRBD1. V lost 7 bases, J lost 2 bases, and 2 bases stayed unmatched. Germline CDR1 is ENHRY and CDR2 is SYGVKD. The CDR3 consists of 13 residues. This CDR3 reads CAINGQGAYEQYF. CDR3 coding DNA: TGTGCCATCAATGGACAGGGGGCCTACGAGCAGTACTTC.

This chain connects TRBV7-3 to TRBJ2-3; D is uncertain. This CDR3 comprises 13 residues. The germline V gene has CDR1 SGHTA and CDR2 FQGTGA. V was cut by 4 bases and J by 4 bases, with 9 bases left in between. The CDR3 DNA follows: TGTGCCAGCAGCTCCGGAGTATCAGATACGCAGTATTTT. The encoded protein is CASSSGVSDTQYF.

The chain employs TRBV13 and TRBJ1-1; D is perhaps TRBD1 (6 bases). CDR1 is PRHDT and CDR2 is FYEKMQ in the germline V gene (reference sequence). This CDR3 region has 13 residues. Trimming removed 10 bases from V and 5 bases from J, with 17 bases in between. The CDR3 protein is CATKGGQGTEAFF. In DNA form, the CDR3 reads TGTGCCACAAAGGGGGGGCAGGGGACTGAAGCTTTCTTT.

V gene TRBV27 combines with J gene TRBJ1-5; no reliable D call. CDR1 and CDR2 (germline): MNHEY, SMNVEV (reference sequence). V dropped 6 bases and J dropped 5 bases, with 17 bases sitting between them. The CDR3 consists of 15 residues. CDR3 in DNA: TGTGCCAGCAGCCTTTTAGAAAAGGAGGATCAGCCCCAGCATTTT. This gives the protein CASSLLEKEDQPQHF.

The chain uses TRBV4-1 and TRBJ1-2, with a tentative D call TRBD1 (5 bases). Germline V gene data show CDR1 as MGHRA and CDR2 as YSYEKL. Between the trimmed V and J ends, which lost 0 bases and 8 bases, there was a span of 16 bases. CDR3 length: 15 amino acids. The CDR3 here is CASSQDGAAFRGYTF. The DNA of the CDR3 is TGCGCCAGCAGCCAAGATGGGGCGGCCTTTCGGGGCTACACCTTC.

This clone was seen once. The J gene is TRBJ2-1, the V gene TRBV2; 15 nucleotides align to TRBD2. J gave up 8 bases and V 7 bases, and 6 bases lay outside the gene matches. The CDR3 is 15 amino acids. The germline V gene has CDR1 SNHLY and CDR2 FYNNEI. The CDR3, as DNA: TGTGCCAGCAAGAGGACTAGCGGGGGGGCGGATGAGCAGTTCTTC. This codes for CASKRTSGGADEQFF.

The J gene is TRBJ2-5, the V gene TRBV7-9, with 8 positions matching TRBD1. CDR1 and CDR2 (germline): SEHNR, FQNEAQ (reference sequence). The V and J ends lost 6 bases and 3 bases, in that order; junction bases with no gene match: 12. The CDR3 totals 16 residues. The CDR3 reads CASRTTDRAREETQYF. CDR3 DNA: TGTGCCAGCAGGACTACGGACAGGGCTCGGGAAGAGACCCAGTACTTC.

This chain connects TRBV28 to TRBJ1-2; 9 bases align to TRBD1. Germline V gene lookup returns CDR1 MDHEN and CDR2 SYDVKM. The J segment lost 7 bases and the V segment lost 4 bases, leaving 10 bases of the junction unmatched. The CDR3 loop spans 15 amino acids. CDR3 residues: CASSSGDRVFGGYTF. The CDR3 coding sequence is TGTGCCAGCAGTTCTGGGGACAGGGTGTTCGGTGGCTACACCTTC.

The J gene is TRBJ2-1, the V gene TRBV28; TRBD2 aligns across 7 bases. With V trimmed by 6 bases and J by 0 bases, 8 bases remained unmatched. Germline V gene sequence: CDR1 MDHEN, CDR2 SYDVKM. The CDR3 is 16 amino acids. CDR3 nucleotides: TGTGCCAGCAGCCAAATAGCGGGCCCCTCCTACAATGAGCAGTTCTTC. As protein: CASSQIAGPSYNEQFF.

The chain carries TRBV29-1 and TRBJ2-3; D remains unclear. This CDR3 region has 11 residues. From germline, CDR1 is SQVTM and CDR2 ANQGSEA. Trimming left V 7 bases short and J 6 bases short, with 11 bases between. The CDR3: CSAYRSDTQYF. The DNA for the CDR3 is TGCAGCGCCTACCGGTCTGATACGCAGTATTTT.

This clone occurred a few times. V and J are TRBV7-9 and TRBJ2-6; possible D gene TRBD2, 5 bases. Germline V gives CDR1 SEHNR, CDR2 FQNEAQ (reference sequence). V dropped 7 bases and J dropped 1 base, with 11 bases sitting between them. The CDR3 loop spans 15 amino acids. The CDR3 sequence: CASNLGISGANVLTF. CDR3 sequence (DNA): TGTGCCAGCAATCTCGGGATTTCTGGGGCCAACGTCCTGACTTTC.

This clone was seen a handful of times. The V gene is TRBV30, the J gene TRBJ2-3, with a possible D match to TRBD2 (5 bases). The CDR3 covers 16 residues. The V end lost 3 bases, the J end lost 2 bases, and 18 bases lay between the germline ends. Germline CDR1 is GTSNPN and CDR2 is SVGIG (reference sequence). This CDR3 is CAWRAPVAADTDTQYF. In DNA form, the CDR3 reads TGTGCCTGGAGAGCACCGGTGGCAGCGGACACAGATACGCAGTATTTT.

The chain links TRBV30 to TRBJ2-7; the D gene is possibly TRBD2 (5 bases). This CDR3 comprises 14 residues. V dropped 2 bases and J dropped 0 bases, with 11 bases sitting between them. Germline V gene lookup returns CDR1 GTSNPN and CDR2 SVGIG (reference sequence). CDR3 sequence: CAWSPGLVSYEQYF. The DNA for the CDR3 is TGTGCCTGGAGTCCCGGACTCGTCTCCTACGAGCAGTACTTC.

The CDR3 DNA is TGTGCCAGCAGGAGTGACAGGGACTCTGGAAACACCATATATTTT. It translates to CASRSDRDSGNTIYF. This chain links TRBV14 with TRBJ1-3; 7 nucleotides line up with TRBD1. This CDR3 contains 15 residues. Trimming at V came to 6 bases and at J to 0 bases, leaving 5 bases not matched to a gene. Looked up from germline, CDR1 is SGHDN and CDR2 is FVKESK.

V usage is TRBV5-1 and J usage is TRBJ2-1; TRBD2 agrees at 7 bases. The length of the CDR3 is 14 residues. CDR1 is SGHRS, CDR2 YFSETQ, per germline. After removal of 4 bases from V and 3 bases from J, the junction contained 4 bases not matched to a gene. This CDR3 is CASSASGVYNEQFF. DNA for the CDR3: TGCGCCAGCAGCGCTAGCGGTGTCTACAATGAGCAGTTCTTC.

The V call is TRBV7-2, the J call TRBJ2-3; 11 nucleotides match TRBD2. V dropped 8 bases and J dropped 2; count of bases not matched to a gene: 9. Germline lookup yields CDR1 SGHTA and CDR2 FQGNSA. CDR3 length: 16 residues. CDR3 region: CASLSGRGRLTDTQYF. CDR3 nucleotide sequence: TGTGCCAGCCTTAGCGGGAGGGGCCGACTCACAGATACGCAGTATTTT.

In DNA, the CDR3 is TGTGCCAGCGGCGAGGACAGAAATCAGCCCCAGCATTTT. Translation: CASGEDRNQPQHF. The rearrangement uses TRBV2 and TRBJ1-5, with D possibly matching TRBD1 (6 bases). The CDR3 extends over 13 amino acids. The V end was cut by 8 bases, the J end by 4 bases, with 12 bases between. From germline, CDR1 is SNHLY and CDR2 FYNNEI.